This is a list of T cell receptor beta chains from one sample in a study of blood T cells in healthy people across ages. MiXCR, run by TCRdb on the 5' RACE reads, gives a single entry per CDR3 protein. This sample has some 1.8 million distinct CDR3 sequences, with 39% found just once. The sample was blood. These receptors came from a human donor in good health. Each CDR3 is given with its conserved first and last residue. The D gene is left open where the match is weak. Size values are once, few and many counts, or a class for expanded clones, and some rows have none.

CDR3: CSAIGGGSYNEQFF
DNA: TGCAGTGCTATCGGGGGGGGCTCCTACAATGAGCAGTTCTTC
V: TRBV20-1
size: -
D: TRBD2
J: TRBJ2-1

CDR3: CASSEQGGMNTEAFF
DNA: TGTGCCAGCAGTGAACAGGGAGGGATGAACACTGAAGCTTTCTTT
V: TRBV6-1
size: -
D: -
J: TRBJ1-1

CDR3: CASRRGGDPSYEQYF
DNA: TGTGCCAGCAGAAGAGGCGGGGACCCATCCTACGAGCAGTACTTC
V: TRBV7-2
size: -
D: -
J: TRBJ2-7

CDR3: CASSLAGGGKNIQYF
DNA: TGTGCCAGCAGCTTAGCCGGGGGGGGCAAAAACATTCAGTACTTC
V: TRBV7-2
size: -
D: TRBD2
J: TRBJ2-4

CDR3: CVSSTQRGAANYGYTF
DNA: TGTGTCAGCAGCACCCAACGAGGGGCTGCTAACTATGGCTACACCTTC
V: TRBV5-5
size: few
D: -
J: TRBJ1-2

CDR3: CASSGQGVQETQYF
DNA: TGCGCCAGCAGCGGACAGGGGGTTCAAGAGACCCAGTACTTC
V: TRBV5-1
size: -
D: TRBD1
J: TRBJ2-5

CDR3: CASSQGGSQVPYEQYF
DNA: TGTGCCAGCAGCCAAGGAGGTTCCCAGGTCCCCTACGAGCAGTACTTC
V: TRBV3-1
size: -
D: -
J: TRBJ2-7

CDR3: CASSHTSRGWRETQYF
DNA: TGTGCCAGCAGTCACACAAGCAGGGGTTGGAGGGAGACCCAGTACTTC
V: TRBV7-9
size: -
D: -
J: TRBJ2-5

CDR3: CASSQTGATPTETQYF
DNA: TGCGCCAGCAGCCAAACAGGGGCCACACCGACGGAGACCCAGTACTTC
V: TRBV4-1
size: -
D: TRBD1
J: TRBJ2-5

CDR3: CSARRLQGGQGTEKLFF
DNA: TGCAGTGCTAGACGCCTCCAAGGGGGACAGGGAACTGAAAAACTGTTTTTT
V: TRBV20-1
size: -
D: TRBD1
J: TRBJ1-4

CDR3: CASSPDRGCYEQYF
DNA: TGTGCCAGCAGCCCGGACAGGGGGTGTTACGAGCAGTACTTC
V: TRBV7-2
size: -
D: TRBD1
J: TRBJ2-7

CDR3: CASSFPGEETQYF
DNA: TGTGCCAGCAGTTTTCCAGGGGAAGAGACCCAGTACTTC
V: TRBV12-3/TRBV12-4
size: many
D: -
J: TRBJ2-5

CDR3: CASSPTSGGVNIQYF
DNA: TGTGCCAGCAGCCCGACTAGCGGGGGGGTAAACATTCAGTACTTC
V: TRBV7-2
size: -
D: TRBD2
J: TRBJ2-4

CDR3: CSVAKATHEKLFF
DNA: TGCAGCGTTGCGAAGGCCACCCATGAAAAACTGTTTTTT
V: TRBV29-1
size: few
D: -
J: TRBJ1-4

CDR3: CASSLRDRGGKLFF
DNA: TGTGCCAGCAGCTTACGGGACAGGGGGGGAAAACTGTTTTTT
V: TRBV5-5
size: -
D: TRBD1
J: TRBJ1-4

CDR3: CSGVIGVNTEAFF
DNA: TGCAGCGGGGTAATCGGGGTGAACACTGAAGCTTTCTTT
V: TRBV29-1
size: few
D: -
J: TRBJ1-1

CDR3: CASRESGANVLTF
DNA: TGTGCCAGCAGGGAATCTGGGGCCAACGTCCTGACTTTC
V: TRBV6-5
size: many
D: -
J: TRBJ2-6

CDR3: CASSRDRADQPQHF
DNA: TGTGCCAGCAGCCGGGACAGGGCAGATCAGCCCCAGCATTTT
V: TRBV5-5
size: few
D: TRBD1
J: TRBJ1-5

CDR3: CASSMVAGLDNEQFF
DNA: TGTGCCAGCAGCATGGTAGCGGGGTTGGACAATGAGCAGTTCTTC
V: TRBV21-1
size: -
D: -
J: TRBJ2-1

CDR3: CASSVGGRSYEQYF
DNA: TGTGCCAGCAGCGTAGGAGGGCGCTCCTACGAGCAGTACTTC
V: TRBV9
size: many
D: -
J: TRBJ2-7

CDR3: CASSSGTASRNTGELFF
DNA: TGCGCCAGCAGCTCGGGCACAGCCTCAAGAAACACCGGGGAGCTGTTTTTT
V: TRBV5-1
size: -
D: -
J: TRBJ2-2

CDR3: CASSLGQLNTDTQYF
DNA: TGTGCCAGCAGCCTTGGCCAACTAAACACAGATACGCAGTATTTT
V: TRBV7-2
size: -
D: -
J: TRBJ2-3

CDR3: CAIRNKSSCNEQFF
DNA: TGTGCCATCAGAAACAAAAGCTCCTGCAATGAGCAGTTCTTC
V: TRBV10-3
size: -
D: -
J: TRBJ2-1

CDR3: CSAKGRQGAYGYTF
DNA: TGCAGTGCTAAAGGTAGACAGGGGGCTTATGGCTACACCTTC
V: TRBV20-1
size: -
D: TRBD1
J: TRBJ1-2

CDR3: CVSSLVDGGMPQHF
DNA: TGTGTCAGCAGCTTAGTGGATGGGGGGATGCCCCAGCATTTT
V: TRBV7-8
size: -
D: -
J: TRBJ1-5

CDR3: CSVERQGHGYTF
DNA: TGCAGCGTTGAGAGACAGGGCCATGGCTACACCTTC
V: TRBV29-1
size: -
D: TRBD1
J: TRBJ1-2

CDR3: CASSVIPNSAGANVLTF
DNA: TGTGCCAGTAGTGTGATACCTAACTCTGCTGGGGCCAACGTCCTGACTTTC
V: TRBV19
size: once
D: -
J: TRBJ2-6

CDR3: CASSQEPYYNEQFF
DNA: TGCGCCAGCAGTCAAGAGCCCTATTACAATGAGCAGTTCTTC
V: TRBV4-3
size: many
D: -
J: TRBJ2-1

CDR3: CASSPGLAGRWNEQFF
DNA: TGTGCCAGCAGTCCGGGACTAGCGGGGCGTTGGAATGAGCAGTTCTTC
V: TRBV28
size: few
D: TRBD2
J: TRBJ2-1

CDR3: CASSQGRSGDIYGYTF
DNA: TGCGCCAGCAGCCAAGGGAGGTCAGGGGATATTTATGGCTACACCTTC
V: TRBV4-1
size: -
D: -
J: TRBJ1-2

CDR3: CASSSLAGGEQFF
DNA: TGTGCCAGCAGTTCGCTAGCGGGGGGTGAGCAGTTCTTC
V: TRBV6-4
size: -
D: TRBD2
J: TRBJ2-1

CDR3: CASSLMGTGGGYTF
DNA: TGTGCCAGCAGTTTAATGGGAACTGGAGGAGGCTACACCTTC
V: TRBV12-3/TRBV12-4
size: -
D: -
J: TRBJ1-2

CDR3: CASRISRTGSYEQYF
DNA: TGTGCCAGCAGGATCTCAAGGACAGGGTCCTACGAGCAGTACTTC
V: TRBV6-4
size: few
D: TRBD1
J: TRBJ2-7

CDR3: CSASEPGLYSYNEQFF
DNA: TGCAGTGCTAGTGAGCCAGGGTTGTACTCCTACAATGAGCAGTTCTTC
V: TRBV20-1
size: many
D: -
J: TRBJ2-1

CDR3: CASRGPGRLREQYF
DNA: TGTGCCAGCAGAGGACCGGGCCGTTTAAGGGAGCAGTACTTC
V: TRBV28
size: -
D: -
J: TRBJ2-7

CDR3: CASSIAGDTGELFF
DNA: TGTGCCAGCTCGATAGCGGGGGATACCGGGGAGCTGTTTTTT
V: TRBV11-2
size: few
D: TRBD2
J: TRBJ2-2

CDR3: CASSRIDADTQYF
DNA: TGTGCCAGCAGCCGCATTGATGCAGATACGCAGTATTTT
V: TRBV7-6
size: -
D: -
J: TRBJ2-3

CDR3: CSVLTLSTDTQYF
DNA: TGCAGTGTTCTTACCCTCAGCACAGATACGCAGTATTTT
V: TRBV20-1
size: few
D: -
J: TRBJ2-3

CDR3: CSVEDHTYGYTF
DNA: TGCAGCGTTGAGGATCATACCTATGGCTACACCTTC
V: TRBV29-1
size: few
D: -
J: TRBJ1-2

CDR3: CASSQDGLAGMNEQFF
DNA: TGTGCCAGCAGCCAAGACGGACTAGCGGGGATGAATGAGCAGTTCTTC
V: TRBV3-1
size: -
D: TRBD2
J: TRBJ2-1

CDR3: CASSPLAGGGNTIYF
DNA: TGTGCCAGCAGCCCGCTCGCTGGAGGGGGAAACACCATATATTTT
V: TRBV4-2
size: -
D: -
J: TRBJ1-3

CDR3: CSVRDRVSEQYF
DNA: TGCAGCGTCCGGGACAGGGTTAGCGAGCAGTACTTC
V: TRBV29-1
size: many
D: TRBD1
J: TRBJ2-7

CDR3: CASSLGTRGYTF
DNA: TGTGCCAGCAGCTTAGGCACGAGGGGCTACACCTTC
V: TRBV7-2
size: -
D: -
J: TRBJ1-2

CDR3: CASLGLEETQYF
DNA: TGTGCCAGCTTGGGACTAGAAGAGACCCAGTACTTC
V: TRBV12-3/TRBV12-4
size: -
D: TRBD2
J: TRBJ2-5

CDR3: CATEGVSEQYF
DNA: TGTGCCACCGAGGGAGTGAGCGAGCAGTACTTC
V: TRBV2
size: once
D: -
J: TRBJ2-7